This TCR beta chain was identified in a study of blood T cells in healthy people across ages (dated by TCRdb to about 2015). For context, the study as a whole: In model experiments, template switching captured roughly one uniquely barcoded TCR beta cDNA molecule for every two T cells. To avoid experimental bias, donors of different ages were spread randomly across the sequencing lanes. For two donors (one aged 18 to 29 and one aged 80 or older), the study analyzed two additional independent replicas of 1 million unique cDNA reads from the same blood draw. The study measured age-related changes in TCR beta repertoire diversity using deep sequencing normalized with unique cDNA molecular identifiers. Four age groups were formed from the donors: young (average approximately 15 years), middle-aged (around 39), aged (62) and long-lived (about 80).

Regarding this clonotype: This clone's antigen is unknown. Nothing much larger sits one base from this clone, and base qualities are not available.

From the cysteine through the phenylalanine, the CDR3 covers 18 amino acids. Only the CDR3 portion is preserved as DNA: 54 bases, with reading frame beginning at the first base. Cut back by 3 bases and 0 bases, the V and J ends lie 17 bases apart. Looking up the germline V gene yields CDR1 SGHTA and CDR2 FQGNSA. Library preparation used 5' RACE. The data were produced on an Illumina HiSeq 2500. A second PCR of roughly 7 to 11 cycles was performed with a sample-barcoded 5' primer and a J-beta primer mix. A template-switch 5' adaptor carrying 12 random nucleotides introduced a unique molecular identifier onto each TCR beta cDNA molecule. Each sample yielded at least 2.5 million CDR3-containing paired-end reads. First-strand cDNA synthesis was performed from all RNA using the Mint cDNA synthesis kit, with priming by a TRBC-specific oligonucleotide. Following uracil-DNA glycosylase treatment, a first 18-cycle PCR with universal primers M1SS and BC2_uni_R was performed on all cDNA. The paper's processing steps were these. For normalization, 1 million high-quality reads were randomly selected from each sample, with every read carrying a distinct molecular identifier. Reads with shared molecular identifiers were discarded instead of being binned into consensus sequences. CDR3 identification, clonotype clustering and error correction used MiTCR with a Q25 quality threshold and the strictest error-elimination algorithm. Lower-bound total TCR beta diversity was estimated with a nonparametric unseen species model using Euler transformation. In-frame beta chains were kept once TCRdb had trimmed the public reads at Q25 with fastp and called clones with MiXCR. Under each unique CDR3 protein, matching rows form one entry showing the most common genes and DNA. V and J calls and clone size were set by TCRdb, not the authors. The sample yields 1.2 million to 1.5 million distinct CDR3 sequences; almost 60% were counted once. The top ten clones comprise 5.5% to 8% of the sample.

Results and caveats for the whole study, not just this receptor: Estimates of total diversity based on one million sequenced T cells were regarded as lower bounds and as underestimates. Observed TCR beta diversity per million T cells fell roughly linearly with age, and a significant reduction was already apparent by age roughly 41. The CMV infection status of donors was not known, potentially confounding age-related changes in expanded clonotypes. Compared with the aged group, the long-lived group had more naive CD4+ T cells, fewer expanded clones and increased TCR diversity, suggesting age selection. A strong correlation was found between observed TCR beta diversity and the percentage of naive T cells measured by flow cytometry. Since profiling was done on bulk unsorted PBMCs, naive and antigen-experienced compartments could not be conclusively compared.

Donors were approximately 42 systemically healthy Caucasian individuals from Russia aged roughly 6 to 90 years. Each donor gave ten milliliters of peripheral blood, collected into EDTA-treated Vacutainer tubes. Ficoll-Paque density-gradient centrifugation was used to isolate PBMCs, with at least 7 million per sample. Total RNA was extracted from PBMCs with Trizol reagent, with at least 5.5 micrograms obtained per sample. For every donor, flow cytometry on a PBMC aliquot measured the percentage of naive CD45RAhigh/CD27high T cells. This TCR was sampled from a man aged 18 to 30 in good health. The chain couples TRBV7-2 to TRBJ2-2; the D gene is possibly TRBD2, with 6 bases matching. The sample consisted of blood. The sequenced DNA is TGTGCCAGCAGCTTTAGTGTAACGGGGGAGGCGAACACCGGGGAGCTGTTTTTT. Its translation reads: CASSFSVTGEANTGELFF.